Each of the 2 T cell receptor beta chains below was sequenced from the same sample in a study of OX40 agonist ivuxolimab in advanced cancers. The protocol was immunoSEQ multiplex PCR, while the TCRdb copy is restricted to in-frame clones and leaves out a portion. The repertoire holds some 70,000 clones, 70% to 90% seen once, with approximately 8% in the top ten. This material consisted of CD4+ or CD8+ T cells sorted from blood, taken in a trial of the OX40 agonist ivuxolimab. These receptors all stem from an adult with an advanced solid tumor such as melanoma, head and neck, liver or kidney cancer.

This chain joins TRBV30 and TRBJ2-3; D is undetermined. Germline assignment: CDR1 GTSNPN and CDR2 SVGIG (reference sequence). The ends were cut back, 6 bases at V and 1 base at J, with 14 bases in the middle. The CDR3 consists of 14 residues. CDR3 amino acids: CACQPTSGTDTQYF. The CDR3, as DNA: TGTGCCTGCCAACCCACATCGGGCACAGATACGCAGTATTTT.

The J gene is TRBJ2-3, the V gene TRBV7-6, with 10 bases aligning to TRBD1. Trimming took 4 bases from V and 5 from J; bases not matched to a gene: 18. Looked up from germline, CDR1 is SGHVS and CDR2 is FNYEAQ. This CDR3 is 19 amino acids long. For the CDR3, the DNA is TGTGCCAGCAGCTCATGGCCCGCCGGTGGGGGACAGGGGTTAGATACGCAGTATTTT. This sequence encodes CASSSWPAGGGQGLDTQYF. The full variable domain, rest sourced from reference TRBV7-6 and TRBJ2-3, is GAGVSQSPRYKVTKRGQDVALRCDPISGHVSLYWYRQALGQGPEFLTYFNYEAQQDKSGLPNDRFSAERPEGSISTLTIQRTEQRDSAMYRCASSSWPAGGGQGLDTQYFGPGTRLTVL.